Following are 6 T cell receptor beta chains from one sample sequenced in a study of blood T cell repertoires in COVID-19. Profiled with immunoSEQ multiplex PCR; TCRdb holds only in-frame clones, not every one. Among 200,000 to 250,000 clones listed, 84% were seen once. The sample consisted of peripheral blood. The receptor source for this set is a woman aged 80 or older with COVID-19, enrolled during active disease.

The chain couples TRBV6-9 to TRBJ1-1, with D perhaps matching TRBD1 (6 bases). Germline CDR1 MNHGY, CDR2 SVAAGI. The CDR3 covers 16 residues. Trimming pared 6 bases from V and 0 bases from J, leaving 17 bases between. DNA for the CDR3: TGTGCCAGCAGCCCACTTAACAGGGAAATGAACACTGAAGCTTTCTTT. Protein sequence: CASSPLNREMNTEAFF.

In this sample, this clone turned up a few times. The chain links TRBV6-5 to TRBJ1-4; D call uncertain. This CDR3 is built from 12 residues. The V end was cut by 6 bases, the J end by 5 bases, with 7 bases between. Germline CDR1 and CDR2: MNHEY and SVGAGI. The CDR3, as DNA: TGTGCCAGCAGCCTCAGAAATGAAAAACTGTTTTTT. Its protein is CASSLRNEKLFF.

The V gene is TRBV5-8, the J gene TRBJ1-4; no reliable D call. The V end lost 4 bases, the J end lost 10 bases, and 17 bases lay between the germline ends. This CDR3 has 14 residues. Germline loops: CDR1 SGHTS, CDR2 YDEGEE. CDR3 nucleotide sequence: TGTGCCAGCAGCCGCGACAACTTAGTAGGAAAACTGTTTTTT. It translates to CASSRDNLVGKLFF.

The V gene is TRBV4-1, the J gene TRBJ2-1; TRBD1 matches at 8 bases. The CDR3 totals 14 residues. Trimming took 3 bases from V and 8 from J; bases not matched to a gene: 6. The germline V gene has CDR1 MGHRA and CDR2 YSYEKL. CDR3 protein: CASSHRQGLDEQFF. The CDR3 region has the DNA TGCGCCAGCAGCCACCGACAGGGGTTGGATGAGCAGTTCTTC.

This chain links TRBV19 with TRBJ1-1; D might be TRBD1 (5 bases). Trimming took 5 bases from V and 7 from J, leaving 20 bases between them. This CDR3 comprises 15 residues. Per the germline V gene, CDR1 is LNHDA and CDR2 is SQIVND (reference sequence). The CDR3 region is CASSPRALFSGEAFF. Written as DNA, the CDR3 is TGTGCCAGTAGTCCCAGGGCCCTTTTCAGTGGTGAAGCTTTCTTT.

This sequence joins TRBV6-5 and TRBJ2-5, with D possibly matching TRBD2 (6 bases). Germline V gene data show CDR1 as MNHEY and CDR2 as SVGAGI. This CDR3 contains 12 residues. Trimming removed 6 bases from V and 7 bases from J, with 12 bases in between. CDR3 coding DNA: TGTGCCAGCAGGCCAGGGACTGGGACCCAGTACTTC. Translation: CASRPGTGTQYF.